The present entry profiles one TCR beta chain with its context. Its antigen is currently not known. No quality values exist for individual bases; no much larger clone is one base distant. Two independent pathologists confirmed that the uninvolved adjacent lung, which was taken at least 2 cm from the tumor margin, was free of atypia. At diagnosis, tumor, uninvolved tumor-adjacent lung and peripheral blood were collected and then preserved as a mix of FFPE and fresh-frozen material. CDR3 length: 15 amino acids, cysteine to phenylalanine. The only DNA kept is the CDR3, 45 bases in frame from the first base. The V and J ends are trimmed by 5 bases and 0 bases, leaving 14 bases between them. For CDR1 and CDR2, the germline V gene lists SGHRS and YFSETQ. The immunoSEQ Assay was used to sequence TCR beta CDR3 regions from DNA. The original pipeline was this. To compute T cell density, TCR beta template counts were normalized to usable DNA, which was estimated by amplifying housekeeping genes. Richness was estimated using the preseqR package, with extrapolation to 400,000 templates for PBMC samples and to 120,000 templates for tissue samples. Clonality was defined as one minus Pielou's evenness. To identify tissue-enriched TCRs, differential abundance testing was run on productive amino-acid clonotypes with a minimum total count of 5 and an alpha of 0.1. Repertoire overlap between compartments was quantified with the Jaccard Index and Morisita Overlap Index. GLIPH grouped TCR beta CDR3s together with public tetramer-defined viral CDR3s, and a viral motif had to include at least three viral sequences and show V-gene enrichment. TCRdb holds this immuneACCESS table with in-frame rearrangements only. Some clones are missing; in checked studies, unresolved V genes explain under half, and the rest has no known cause. V and J calls plus clone size are reproduced from that table; the DNA served to infer D and trimming. The sample has roughly 1,400 clones on record, about a fifth of them singletons. The ten largest clones take up around 13% of the sample.

This sample is drawn from a study of T cells in localized non-small cell lung cancer (TCRdb year 2020). In the study overall: The study examined T cell repertoires in roughly 240 patients with early-stage NSCLC and compared tumors with uninvolved tumor-adjacent lungs. The mean age of the NSCLC patients was about 62 years, with fewer than 150 men and 107 women. All 220 or so NSCLC patients in the cohort were treatment-naive and had localized lung tumors that were resected. Overall results and qualifications from the work: Because multi-region sequencing of the tumors was not done, intratumor heterogeneity could not be ruled out. Higher T cell density in blood was associated with longer overall survival, whereas higher clonality in adjacent lung was associated with shorter survival. Since the design was exploratory, TCR variables were selected using unadjusted p-values with no false-discovery rate correction. Uninvolved tumor-adjacent lung showed the highest T cell clonality, higher than tumor, which suggests more focused antigenic responses in the uninvolved tumor-adjacent lung. A median of roughly 58 of the top 100 tumor clones were detected in paired uninvolved adjacent lung, and around 27 of these tumor clones were also found among the top 100 clones of the paired uninvolved adjacent lung.

This sequence was found in a man between 40 and 70 years old with stage II lung adenocarcinoma. The sample was normal lung tissue next to the tumor, taken before any cancer treatment. Rearrangement joined TRBV5-1 to TRBJ1-1, and perhaps TRBD1 as D gene, on 5 matching bases. DNA sequence: TGCGCCAGCAGTCCATACGGGACGGTGAACACTGAAGCTTTCTTT. This codes for CASSPYGTVNTEAFF. Where the CDR3 stops, the reference TRBV5-1 and TRBJ1-1 genes take over; the full variable domain is KAGVTQTPRYLIKTRGQQVTLSCSPISGHRSVSWYQQTPGQGLQFLFEYFSETQRNKGNFPGRFSGRQFSNSRSEMNVSTLELGDSALYLCASSPYGTVNTEAFFGQGTRLTVV.